This entry lists 15 T cell receptor beta chains sequenced from one sample in a study of T cell repertoires in cytomegalovirus infection. TCRdb re-derived calls from the reads in MiXCR, one entry per CDR3 protein. This table has about 150,000 distinct CDR3 sequences, 23% appearing once. Sequences were obtained from PBMCs. The receptors derive from a human donor in good health (CMV status not recorded). Some clones in this sample may be carry-over from other donors' samples.

This clonotype was detected a few times. This chain joins TRBV7-9 and TRBJ1-2; D is undetermined. The CDR3 runs 14 residues. V was clipped by 5 bases and J by 2 bases, with 12 bases between them. Germline CDR1 SEHNR, CDR2 FQNEAQ (reference sequence). The CDR3 protein is CASSTPTVNYGYTF. The CDR3 nucleotides read TGTGCCAGCAGCACCCCGACCGTCAACTATGGCTACACCTTC. Using reference TRBV7-9 and TRBJ1-2 for the parts outside the CDR3, the full variable domain is DTGVSQNPRHKITKRGQNVTFRCDPISEHNRLYWYRQTLGQGPEFLTYFQNEAQLEKSRLLSDRFSAERPKGSFSTLEIQRTEQGDSAMYLCASSTPTVNYGYTFGSGTRLTVV.

In regard to this clonotype: One end of the junction is discordant with germline, which a read error may explain. This sequence joins TRBV7-2 and TRBJ1-6, with 9 bases fitting TRBD1. The CDR3 contains 15 residues. Germline-derived CDR1 and CDR2 are SGHTA and FQGNSA. As DNA, the CDR3 is TGTGCCAGCAGCATCACACAGGGGGCGAGTTCATCCCTCCACTTT. It encodes CASSITQGASSSLHF.

This clonotype turned up a few times. This sequence joins TRBV28 and TRBJ1-5; D uncertain. CDR3 length equals 12 residues. Deletions cut 6 bases from V and 2 bases from J, with 5 bases between. CDR1 is MDHEN, CDR2 SYDVKM, per germline. The CDR3 region is CASRYGNQPQHF. CDR3 DNA sequence: TGTGCCAGCAGGTACGGCAATCAGCCCCAGCATTTT.

Only one count was recorded for this clonotype. The V and J genes are TRBV3-1 and TRBJ2-1; 7 bases map to TRBD2. This CDR3 comprises 16 residues. V trimming: 2 bases; J trimming: 6 bases; junction bases outside the gene matches: 10. Germline CDR1 reads LGHDT; CDR2 reads YNNKEL (reference sequence). CDR3 in DNA: TGTGCCAGCAGCCAATCCCCTGGGGGGAGGGCCAATGAGCAGTTCTTC. This gives the protein CASSQSPGGRANEQFF.

In its sample, this clonotype was seen many times. The chain joins TRBV7-8 to TRBJ1-5; D is ambiguous. The CDR3 has 18 amino acids. Germline CDR1 is SGHVS and CDR2 is FQNEAQ. Trimming stripped 5 bases from V and 2 bases from J, with 22 bases between. The CDR3 bases are TGTGCCAGCAGCCCTCCTAGACGATTAGGGAAGCGCAATCAGCCCCAGCATTTT. Residues: CASSPPRRLGKRNQPQHF. Combining the CDR3 with reference TRBV7-8 and TRBJ1-5 gives the whole variable domain GAGVSQSPRYKVAKRGQDVALRCDPISGHVSLFWYQQALGQGPEFLTYFQNEAQLDKSGLPSDRFFAERPEGSVSTLKIQRTQQEDSAVYLCASSPPRRLGKRNQPQHFGDGTRLSIL.

Of note for this clonotype: Given a much more abundant clone one base away, this may be a read error. The V call is TRBV11-2, the J call TRBJ1-3; tentatively, D is TRBD1 (5 bases). CDR3 length: 15 amino acids. The V gene's germline CDR1 is SGHAT and CDR2 FQNNGV. CDR3 DNA sequence: TGTGCCAGCGGCTTAGTTCAGGGTTCGGAAAACACCATATATTTT. It translates to CASGLVQGSENTIYF.

This clonotype was seen only a few times. This chain connects TRBV7-3 to TRBJ2-7, with D tentatively TRBD2 (5 bases). Germline CDR1 and CDR2: SGHTA and FQGTGA. The CDR3 extends over 14 amino acids. V was clipped by 1 base and J by 5 bases, with 12 bases between them. This CDR3 reads CASSLRGSHNEQYF. DNA for the CDR3: TGTGCCAGCAGCTTAAGAGGGTCCCATAACGAGCAGTACTTC.

Sample share makes this clonotype medium-sized. V usage is TRBV7-9 and J usage is TRBJ1-1; 8 bases are shared with TRBD1. With V trimmed by 3 bases and J by 0 bases, 9 bases remained unmatched. This CDR3 contains 17 residues. Germline-derived CDR1 and CDR2 are SEHNR and FQNEAQ (reference sequence). CDR3 in DNA: TGTGCCAGCAGCTTTCCGGACAGGGACCCCATGAACACTGAAGCTTTCTTT. Translation gives CASSFPDRDPMNTEAFF.

As for this clonotype: An end of the junction does not agree with germline; a read error may underlie this. V and J are TRBV7-9 and TRBJ2-1; TRBD2 matches at 9 bases. The CDR3 sequence is 16 residues long. Germline CDR1 reads SEHNR; CDR2 reads FQNEAQ (reference sequence). The CDR3 reads CGSSDTSGPSYNEQFF. Here the CDR3 DNA reads TGTGGCAGCAGCGATACTAGCGGGCCCTCCTACAATGAGCAGTTCTTC.

The gene calls are TRBV5-1 and TRBJ1-6; D possibly corresponds to TRBD1 (6 bases). Between the trimmed V and J ends, which lost 4 bases and 5 bases, there was a span of 16 bases. Germline CDR1 and CDR2: SGHRS and YFSETQ. The CDR3 totals 16 residues. The CDR3 protein is CASSRTGTKDNSPLHF. DNA of the CDR3: TGCGCCAGCAGCCGTACCGGGACAAAAGATAATTCACCCCTCCACTTT.

This clonotype occurred a few times. The rearrangement joins TRBV7-3 to TRBJ2-7; D is possibly TRBD1 (6 bases). Germline CDR1 SGHTA, CDR2 FQGTGA. The CDR3 sequence is 13 residues long. V lost 5 bases to trimming and J lost 5 bases, with 13 bases between them. The CDR3 sequence: CASSSRGLDEQYF. The DNA for the CDR3 is TGTGCCAGCAGCAGCAGGGGCTTGGACGAGCAGTACTTC. The complete variable domain, with remaining parts taken from reference TRBV7-3 and TRBJ2-7, reads GAGVSQTPSNKVTEKGKYVELRCDPISGHTALYWYRQSLGQGPEFLIYFQGTGAADDSGLPNDRFFAVRPEGSVSTLKIQRTERGDSAVYLCASSSRGLDEQYFGPGTRLTVT.

The genes are TRBV7-9 and TRBJ1-3; no firm D call. The CDR3 totals 14 residues. Germline V gene lookup returns CDR1 SEHNR and CDR2 FQNEAQ (reference sequence). Trimming shortened V by 5 bases and J by 0 bases, and 8 bases separated the two germline ends. DNA of the CDR3: TGTGCCAGCAGCCGCCAGAGCTCTGGAAACACCATATATTTT. Protein product: CASSRQSSGNTIYF.

A note on this clonotype: A much larger clone sits a single nucleotide away, making a read error possible. V is TRBV20-1 and J is TRBJ2-3, with unresolved D. V was cut by 0 bases and J by 2 bases, with 12 bases left in between. Germline-derived CDR1 and CDR2 are DFQATT and SNEGSKA (reference sequence). The CDR3 has 15 amino acids. The CDR3 DNA is TGCAGTGCTAGAGATACCGTGGGTCACACAGATACGCAGTATTTT. This codes for CSARDTVGHTDTQYF.

This chain connects TRBV28 to TRBJ1-1; unclear D gene. Germline V gene lookup returns CDR1 MDHEN and CDR2 SYDVKM. V gave up 5 bases and J gave up 5 bases, with 12 bases separating them. The CDR3 contains 13 residues. CDR3 in amino acids: CASSTRGVTEAFF. DNA for the CDR3: TGTGCCAGCAGTACCCGGGGTGTTACTGAAGCTTTCTTT.

This clonotype has a count of ten or more. V and J are TRBV19 and TRBJ1-1; the D is unclear. Trimming shortened V by 5 bases and J by 0 bases, and 7 bases separated the two germline ends. The CDR3 runs 13 residues. Germline V lookup: CDR1 LNHDA, CDR2 SQIVND (reference sequence). The CDR3 loop is CASSFSVNTEAFF. The DNA for the CDR3 is TGTGCCAGTAGTTTTTCAGTGAACACTGAAGCTTTCTTT.